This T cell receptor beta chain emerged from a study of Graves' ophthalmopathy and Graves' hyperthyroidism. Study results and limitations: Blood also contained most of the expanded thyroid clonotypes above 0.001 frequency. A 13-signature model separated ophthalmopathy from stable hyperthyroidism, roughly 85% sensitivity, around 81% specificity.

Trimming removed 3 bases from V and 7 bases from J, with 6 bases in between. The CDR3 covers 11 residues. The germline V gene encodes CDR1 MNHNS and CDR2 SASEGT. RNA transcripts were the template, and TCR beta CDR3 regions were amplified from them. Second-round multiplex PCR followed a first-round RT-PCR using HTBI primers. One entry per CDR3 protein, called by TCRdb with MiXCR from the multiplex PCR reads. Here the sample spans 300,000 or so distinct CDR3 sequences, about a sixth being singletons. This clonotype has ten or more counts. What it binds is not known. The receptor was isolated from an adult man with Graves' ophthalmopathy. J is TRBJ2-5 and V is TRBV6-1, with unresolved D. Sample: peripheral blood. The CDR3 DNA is TGTGCCAGCAGTGATGTGGGGACCCAGTACTTC. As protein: CASSDVGTQYF.